Sequencing of this T cell receptor beta chain was carried out in a study of T cell changes during pregnancy in multiple sclerosis. Note on this clone: Other DNA variants within this sample encode the same CDR3.

TCRdb's copy holds only in-frame clones and misses some; the assay was immunoSEQ multiplex PCR. There are about 70,000 clones in the sample; around 94% occur only once, and 0.58% lies in the top ten. The CDR3 is 16 residues long. The J segment lost 7 bases and the V segment lost 3 bases, leaving 9 bases of the junction unmatched. CDR1 is MRHNA, CDR2 SNTAGT, per germline. The sequence was collected from a female donor with multiple sclerosis, enrolled in a pregnancy study. The sample consisted of peripheral blood, taken in the third trimester of pregnancy. The J gene is TRBJ1-1, the V gene TRBV6-4; 12 bases fit TRBD1. CDR3 in DNA: TGTGCCAGCAGTGAAGGACGGGACAGGGGGCGGGATGAAGCTTTCTTT. Encoded protein: CASSEGRDRGRDEAFF.